This T cell receptor (beta chain) was obtained from a study of cytomegalovirus exposure and HLA in healthy donors. Clones were read by immunoSEQ multiplex PCR, and TCRdb kept only the in-frame ones, dropping some. The sample holds about 240,000 clones, around 87% seen once. Deletions cut 2 bases from V and 4 bases from J, with 13 bases between. This CDR3 has 14 residues. Germline V CDR1 and CDR2: GTSNPN, SVGIG (reference sequence). The genes are TRBV30 and TRBJ2-3; tentatively, D is TRBD2 (5 bases). Sequenced: PBMCs. The source is a woman aged 30 to 39 in good health and CMV-seropositive. CDR3 sequence: CAWSRQDGADTQYF. CDR3 in DNA: TGTGCCTGGAGTCGGCAAGACGGGGCAGATACGCAGTATTTT.